This is a list of T cell receptor beta chains from one sample in a study of beta chain features in type 1 diabetes. Produced via immunoSEQ multiplex PCR; TCRdb's table is partial and in-frame only. The sample includes about 99,000 clones, about 26% seen only once; the top ten take around 0.5%. The material sequenced was central memory CD4+ T cells from blood. The receptors originated from a woman between 18 and 29 years old with type 1 diabetes. The CDR3 runs from the conserved cysteine through the conserved F or W. A D gene is named only where the DNA matches it firmly. Size is stated for part of the rows, as once, few or many counts, or as a class when the clone is expanded.

CDR3aa: CASSRSGRASVPRETQYF
CDR3nt: TGTGCCAGTAGTAGAAGCGGGAGGGCCTCGGTACCACGAGAGACCCAGTACTTC
j_gene: TRBJ2-5
len: 18
abundance: few
v_gene: TRBV19
d_gene: TRBD2

CDR3aa: CASSLDSYGYTF
CDR3nt: TGTGCCAGCAGTCTGGACAGCTATGGCTACACCTTC
j_gene: TRBJ1-2
len: 12
abundance: NA
v_gene: TRBV6-5
d_gene: NA

CDR3aa: CAISDPGGYGYTF
CDR3nt: TGTGCCATCAGTGACCCAGGGGGCTATGGCTACACCTTC
j_gene: TRBJ1-2
len: 13
abundance: few
v_gene: TRBV10-3
d_gene: TRBD1

CDR3aa: CAIRASFPYGYTF
CDR3nt: TGTGCCATCAGGGCAAGTTTCCCCTATGGCTACACCTTC
j_gene: TRBJ1-2
len: 13
abundance: few
v_gene: TRBV10-3
d_gene: NA

CDR3aa: CASSLAPQTRGGIQYF
CDR3nt: TGTGCCAGCAGTCTGGCCCCACAAACTAGGGGGGGCATTCAGTACTTC
j_gene: TRBJ2-4
len: 16
abundance: NA
v_gene: TRBV5-4
d_gene: NA

CDR3aa: CASSQDLPRNIQYF
CDR3nt: TGTGCCAGCAGCCAAGATCTCCCGAGGAACATTCAGTACTTC
j_gene: TRBJ2-4
len: 14
abundance: NA
v_gene: TRBV14
d_gene: NA

CDR3aa: CASRGDGQEKLFF
CDR3nt: TGCGCCAGCAGGGGAGACGGACAGGAAAAACTGTTTTTT
j_gene: TRBJ1-4
len: 13
abundance: NA
v_gene: TRBV5-1
d_gene: NA

CDR3aa: CASSRTAPQETQYF
CDR3nt: TGTGCCAGCAGTAGGACAGCCCCGCAAGAGACCCAGTACTTC
j_gene: TRBJ2-5
len: 14
abundance: NA
v_gene: TRBV11-2
d_gene: NA

CDR3aa: CASSRLLGGGVADTQYF
CDR3nt: TGCGCCAGCAGCCGCCTCCTTGGGGGGGGCGTAGCAGATACGCAGTATTTT
j_gene: TRBJ2-3
len: 17
abundance: NA
v_gene: TRBV5-1
d_gene: NA

CDR3aa: CAISEVSDNEQFF
CDR3nt: TGTGCCATCAGTGAGGTCTCAGACAATGAGCAGTTCTTC
j_gene: TRBJ2-1
len: 13
abundance: NA
v_gene: TRBV10-3
d_gene: NA

CDR3aa: CASSQDSLRSPYEQYF
CDR3nt: TGTGCCAGCAGCCAAGACAGCTTGAGGAGCCCCTACGAGCAGTACTTC
j_gene: TRBJ2-7
len: 16
abundance: NA
v_gene: TRBV14
d_gene: NA

CDR3aa: CASQLGQGKYEQYF
CDR3nt: TGTGCCAGCCAACTGGGACAGGGAAAATACGAGCAGTACTTC
j_gene: TRBJ2-7
len: 14
abundance: NA
v_gene: TRBV7-3
d_gene: TRBD1

CDR3aa: CASKVMAGGTDTQYF
CDR3nt: TGTGCCAGCAAGGTGATGGCAGGGGGCACAGATACGCAGTATTTT
j_gene: TRBJ2-3
len: 15
abundance: few
v_gene: TRBV7-2
d_gene: NA

CDR3aa: CASSVDEGVNTIYF
CDR3nt: TGTGCCAGCAGCGTAGATGAAGGGGTGAACACCATATATTTT
j_gene: TRBJ1-3
len: 14
abundance: few
v_gene: TRBV9
d_gene: NA

CDR3aa: CASSWLGADEQFF
CDR3nt: TGTGCCAGCAGCTGGCTAGGAGCGGATGAGCAGTTCTTC
j_gene: TRBJ2-1
len: 13
abundance: few
v_gene: TRBV7-9
d_gene: NA

CDR3aa: CASSLGAGANTDTQYF
CDR3nt: TGTGCCAGCAGCTTAGGTGCGGGAGCCAACACAGATACGCAGTATTTT
j_gene: TRBJ2-3
len: 16
abundance: NA
v_gene: TRBV7-8
d_gene: TRBD2

CDR3aa: CASIHGTFPDTQYF
CDR3nt: TGTGCCAGCATCCACGGGACATTCCCAGATACGCAGTATTTT
j_gene: TRBJ2-3
len: 14
abundance: NA
v_gene: TRBV6-6
d_gene: NA

CDR3aa: CASSLARGSGELFF
CDR3nt: TGTGCCAGCAGCTTGGCGCGGGGGTCCGGGGAGCTGTTTTTT
j_gene: TRBJ2-2
len: 14
abundance: NA
v_gene: TRBV7-3
d_gene: TRBD2

CDR3aa: CASSSLLGQGDYGYTF
CDR3nt: TGTGCCAGCAGTTCCCTTTTGGGCCAGGGTGACTATGGCTACACCTTC
j_gene: TRBJ1-2
len: 16
abundance: few
v_gene: TRBV6-5
d_gene: NA

CDR3aa: CASSYPPGRAVGELFF
CDR3nt: TGTGCCAGCAGCTACCCCCCGGGGAGGGCGGTTGGGGAGCTGTTTTTT
j_gene: TRBJ2-2
len: 16
abundance: few
v_gene: TRBV7-2
d_gene: TRBD2

CDR3aa: CASSTQSDRDTYEQYF
CDR3nt: TGTGCCAGCAGTACACAATCAGACAGGGATACCTACGAGCAGTACTTC
j_gene: TRBJ2-7
len: 16
abundance: once
v_gene: TRBV28
d_gene: TRBD1

CDR3aa: CASSKGQGRNEQFF
CDR3nt: TGTGCCAGCAGTAAGGGACAGGGGAGGAATGAGCAGTTCTTC
j_gene: TRBJ2-1
len: 14
abundance: NA
v_gene: TRBV28
d_gene: TRBD1

CDR3aa: CASSLAGALGGYTF
CDR3nt: TGTGCCAGCAGCTTAGCAGGGGCCCTTGGGGGCTACACCTTC
j_gene: TRBJ1-2
len: 14
abundance: few
v_gene: TRBV7-9
d_gene: NA

CDR3aa: CASSLLSGSTYEQYF
CDR3nt: TGTGCCAGTAGCTTACTTAGCGGGAGCACCTACGAGCAGTACTTC
j_gene: TRBJ2-7
len: 15
abundance: few
v_gene: TRBV19
d_gene: TRBD2

CDR3aa: CASSQDPQGKLFF
CDR3nt: TGTGCCAGCAGCCAAGACCCCCAGGGAAAACTGTTTTTT
j_gene: TRBJ1-4
len: 13
abundance: NA
v_gene: TRBV14
d_gene: NA

CDR3aa: CAIRVGQGVYEQYF
CDR3nt: TGTGCCATCAGGGTGGGACAGGGAGTCTACGAGCAGTACTTC
j_gene: TRBJ2-7
len: 14
abundance: NA
v_gene: TRBV10-3
d_gene: TRBD1

CDR3aa: CASSLGQGYTDTQYF
CDR3nt: TGTGCCAGCAGCTTAGGGCAGGGATACACAGATACGCAGTATTTT
j_gene: TRBJ2-3
len: 15
abundance: NA
v_gene: TRBV7-2
d_gene: NA

CDR3aa: CASSSGGLAGVGGTDTQYF
CDR3nt: TGTGCCAGCAGCTCGGGGGGACTAGCGGGAGTGGGAGGCACAGATACGCAGTATTTT
j_gene: TRBJ2-3
len: 19
abundance: few
v_gene: TRBV5-4
d_gene: TRBD2

CDR3aa: CASRKENMNTEAFF
CDR3nt: TGTGCCAGCCGGAAGGAGAACATGAACACTGAAGCTTTCTTT
j_gene: TRBJ1-1
len: 14
abundance: NA
v_gene: TRBV5-4
d_gene: NA

CDR3aa: CASSQAVSGDRRF
CDR3nt: TGTGCCAGCAGCCAAGCAGTATCGGGGGATAGGCGATTC
j_gene: TRBJ2-7
len: 13
abundance: few
v_gene: TRBV14
d_gene: NA

CDR3aa: CAIRQGSTTNEKLFF
CDR3nt: TGTGCCATCAGACAGGGGTCCACAACTAATGAAAAACTGTTTTTT
j_gene: TRBJ1-4
len: 15
abundance: few
v_gene: TRBV10-3
d_gene: TRBD1

CDR3aa: CASRRGEGTGELFF
CDR3nt: TGCGCCAGCAGGCGGGGGGAAGGAACCGGGGAGCTGTTTTTT
j_gene: TRBJ2-2
len: 14
abundance: NA
v_gene: TRBV5-1
d_gene: TRBD2

CDR3aa: CASGGTSETLAKNIQYF
CDR3nt: TGTGCCAGCGGAGGGACTAGCGAAACTCTAGCCAAAAACATTCAGTACTTC
j_gene: TRBJ2-4
len: 17
abundance: few
v_gene: TRBV2
d_gene: TRBD2

CDR3aa: CASSLQTTNTEAFF
CDR3nt: TGTGCCAGCAGCTTACAGACTACGAACACTGAAGCTTTCTTT
j_gene: TRBJ1-1
len: 14
abundance: NA
v_gene: TRBV7-9
d_gene: NA

CDR3aa: CASSADRDTEAFF
CDR3nt: TGTGCCAGCTCCGCGGACAGGGACACTGAAGCTTTCTTT
j_gene: TRBJ1-1
len: 13
abundance: NA
v_gene: TRBV18
d_gene: TRBD1

CDR3aa: CASSFRAGQETQYF
CDR3nt: TGTGCCAGCAGCTTTAGAGCGGGACAAGAGACCCAGTACTTC
j_gene: TRBJ2-5
len: 14
abundance: few
v_gene: TRBV7-3
d_gene: TRBD2

CDR3aa: CASRAVTGGDQPQHF
CDR3nt: TGTGCCAGCAGGGCTGTAACAGGGGGCGATCAGCCCCAGCATTTT
j_gene: TRBJ1-5
len: 15
abundance: NA
v_gene: TRBV6-1
d_gene: TRBD1

CDR3aa: CASSLGQGATEAFF
CDR3nt: TGCGCCAGCAGCTTGGGCCAGGGGGCGACTGAAGCTTTCTTT
j_gene: TRBJ1-1
len: 14
abundance: NA
v_gene: TRBV5-1
d_gene: TRBD1

CDR3aa: CASSLDFSANTGELFF
CDR3nt: TGTGCCAGCAGCTTAGATTTCTCCGCGAACACCGGGGAGCTGTTTTTT
j_gene: TRBJ2-2
len: 16
abundance: few
v_gene: TRBV7-8
d_gene: NA

CDR3aa: CAISGRQDTQYF
CDR3nt: TGTGCCATCAGTGGGCGACAGGATACGCAGTATTTT
j_gene: TRBJ2-3
len: 12
abundance: NA
v_gene: TRBV10-3
d_gene: NA

CDR3aa: CASSESWGAETQYF
CDR3nt: TGCGCCAGCAGTGAGTCGTGGGGAGCGGAGACCCAGTACTTC
j_gene: TRBJ2-5
len: 14
abundance: few
v_gene: TRBV10-2
d_gene: NA

CDR3aa: CASSLGTSAQFF
CDR3nt: TGTGCCAGCAGCCTCGGGACTAGCGCTCAGTTCTTC
j_gene: TRBJ2-1
len: 12
abundance: few
v_gene: TRBV14
d_gene: TRBD2

CDR3aa: CASSDGQANTEAFF
CDR3nt: TGTGCCAGCAGTGACGGACAGGCGAACACTGAAGCTTTCTTT
j_gene: TRBJ1-1
len: 14
abundance: few
v_gene: TRBV27
d_gene: TRBD1

CDR3aa: CASSPSLLQTDTQYF
CDR3nt: TGTGCCAGCAGCCCTAGTTTGTTGCAAACAGATACGCAGTATTTT
j_gene: TRBJ2-3
len: 15
abundance: NA
v_gene: TRBV7-2
d_gene: NA

CDR3aa: CASSAMGPGTEAFF
CDR3nt: TGTGCCAGCAGTGCGATGGGCCCGGGGACTGAAGCTTTCTTT
j_gene: TRBJ1-1
len: 14
abundance: few
v_gene: TRBV2
d_gene: NA

CDR3aa: CASSSASGHTGELFF
CDR3nt: TGTGCCAGCAGCAGCGCTAGCGGGCACACCGGGGAGCTATTTTTT
j_gene: TRBJ2-2
len: 15
abundance: NA
v_gene: TRBV7-3
d_gene: TRBD2

CDR3aa: CASSPHEAFF
CDR3nt: TGTGCCAGCAGCCCCCATGAAGCTTTCTTT
j_gene: TRBJ1-1
len: 10
abundance: NA
v_gene: TRBV28
d_gene: NA

CDR3aa: CASSPGTGDWANYGYTF
CDR3nt: TGTGCCAGCAGTCCCGGGACAGGGGATTGGGCTAACTATGGCTACACCTTC
j_gene: TRBJ1-2
len: 17
abundance: few
v_gene: TRBV5-6
d_gene: TRBD1

CDR3aa: CASGGLAGAPKGEQFF
CDR3nt: TGTGCCAGCGGAGGACTAGCGGGGGCCCCCAAGGGTGAGCAGTTCTTC
j_gene: TRBJ2-1
len: 16
abundance: few
v_gene: TRBV25-1
d_gene: TRBD2

CDR3aa: CASSISQGDSGNTIYF
CDR3nt: TGTGCCAGTAGTATCAGCCAGGGGGACTCTGGAAACACCATATATTTT
j_gene: TRBJ1-3
len: 16
abundance: NA
v_gene: TRBV19
d_gene: TRBD1

CDR3aa: CASSLPGGDEQFF
CDR3nt: TGTGCCAGCAGTCTGCCGGGCGGGGATGAGCAGTTCTTC
j_gene: TRBJ2-1
len: 13
abundance: NA
v_gene: TRBV28
d_gene: NA

CDR3aa: CASNRLAGGGLYNEQFF
CDR3nt: TGTGCCAGCAACCGGCTAGCGGGAGGGGGACTCTACAATGAGCAGTTCTTC
j_gene: TRBJ2-1
len: 17
abundance: NA
v_gene: TRBV27
d_gene: TRBD2

CDR3aa: CASSYSRVPTYEQFF
CDR3nt: TGTGCCAGCAGTTACTCGAGGGTACCGACCTATGAGCAGTTCTTC
j_gene: TRBJ2-1
len: 15
abundance: few
v_gene: TRBV6-5
d_gene: NA

CDR3aa: CASSRQTGGGYGYTF
CDR3nt: TGCGCCAGCAGCCGCCAGACAGGGGGCGGCTATGGCTACACCTTC
j_gene: TRBJ1-2
len: 15
abundance: NA
v_gene: TRBV5-1
d_gene: TRBD1

CDR3aa: CASEATGGYTDTQYF
CDR3nt: TGTGCCAGCGAGGCGACAGGGGGCTACACAGATACGCAGTATTTT
j_gene: TRBJ2-3
len: 15
abundance: NA
v_gene: TRBV2
d_gene: TRBD1

CDR3aa: CASSYQGLGSEAFF
CDR3nt: TGTGCCAGCAGTTACCAGGGATTGGGCTCTGAAGCTTTCTTT
j_gene: TRBJ1-1
len: 14
abundance: NA
v_gene: TRBV6-5
d_gene: NA

CDR3aa: CATSRDPRDEQYF
CDR3nt: TGTGCCACCAGCAGAGATCCGAGAGACGAGCAGTACTTC
j_gene: TRBJ2-7
len: 13
abundance: NA
v_gene: TRBV15
d_gene: NA

CDR3aa: CASSVRGGGYFGYTF
CDR3nt: TGTGCCAGCAGCGTCCGGGGAGGAGGATACTTCGGCTACACCTTC
j_gene: TRBJ1-2
len: 15
abundance: NA
v_gene: TRBV13
d_gene: NA

CDR3aa: CASSRGAMNTEAFF
CDR3nt: TGTGCCAGCTCCCGCGGGGCAATGAACACTGAAGCTTTCTTT
j_gene: TRBJ1-1
len: 14
abundance: NA
v_gene: TRBV18
d_gene: NA

CDR3aa: CASRGTGMGSNQPQHF
CDR3nt: TGTGCCAGCAGAGGGACAGGGATGGGTAGCAATCAGCCCCAGCATTTT
j_gene: TRBJ1-5
len: 16
abundance: NA
v_gene: TRBV27
d_gene: TRBD1